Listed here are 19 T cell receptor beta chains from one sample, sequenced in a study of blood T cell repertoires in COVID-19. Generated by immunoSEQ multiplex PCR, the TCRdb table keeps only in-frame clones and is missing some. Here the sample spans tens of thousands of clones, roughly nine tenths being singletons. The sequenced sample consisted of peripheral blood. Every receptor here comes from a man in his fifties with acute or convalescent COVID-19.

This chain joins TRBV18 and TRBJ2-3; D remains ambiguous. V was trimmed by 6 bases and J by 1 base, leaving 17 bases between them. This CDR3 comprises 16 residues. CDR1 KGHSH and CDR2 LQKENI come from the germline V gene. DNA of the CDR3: TGTGCCAGCTCCCCAACCCTCGGCGGCGGCACAGATACGCAGTATTTT. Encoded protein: CASSPTLGGGTDTQYF.

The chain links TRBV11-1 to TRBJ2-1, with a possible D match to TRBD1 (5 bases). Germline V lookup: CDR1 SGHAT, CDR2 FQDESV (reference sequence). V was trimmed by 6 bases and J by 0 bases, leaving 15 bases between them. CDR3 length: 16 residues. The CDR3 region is CASRADSFSSYNEQFF. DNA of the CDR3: TGTGCCAGCAGGGCCGACAGCTTCAGCTCCTACAATGAGCAGTTCTTC. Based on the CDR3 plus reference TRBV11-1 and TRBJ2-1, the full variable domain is EAEVAQSPRYKITEKSQAVAFWCDPISGHATLYWYRQILGQGPELLVQFQDESVVDDSQLPKDRFSAERLKGVDSTLKIQPAELGDSAMYLCASRADSFSSYNEQFFGPGTRLTVL.

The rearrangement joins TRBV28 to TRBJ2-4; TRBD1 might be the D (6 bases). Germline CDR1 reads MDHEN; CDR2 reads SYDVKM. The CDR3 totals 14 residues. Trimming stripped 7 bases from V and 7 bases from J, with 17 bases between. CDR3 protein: CASNPPGQRNIQYF. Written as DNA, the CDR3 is TGTGCCAGCAACCCCCCCGGACAGAGGAACATTCAGTACTTC.

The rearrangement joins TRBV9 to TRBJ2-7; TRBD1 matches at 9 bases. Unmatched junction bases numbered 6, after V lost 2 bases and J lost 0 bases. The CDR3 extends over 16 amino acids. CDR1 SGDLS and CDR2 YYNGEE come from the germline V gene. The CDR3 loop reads CASSVTGTGSSYEQYF. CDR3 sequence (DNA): TGTGCCAGCAGCGTTACCGGGACAGGGAGCTCCTACGAGCAGTACTTC.

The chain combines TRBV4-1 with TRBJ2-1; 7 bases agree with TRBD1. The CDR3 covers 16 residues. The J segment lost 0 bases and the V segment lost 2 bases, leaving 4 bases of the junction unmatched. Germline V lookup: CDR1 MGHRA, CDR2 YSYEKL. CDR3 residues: CASSQYGQDSYNEQFF. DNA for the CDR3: TGCGCCAGCAGCCAATATGGACAGGACTCCTACAATGAGCAGTTCTTC.

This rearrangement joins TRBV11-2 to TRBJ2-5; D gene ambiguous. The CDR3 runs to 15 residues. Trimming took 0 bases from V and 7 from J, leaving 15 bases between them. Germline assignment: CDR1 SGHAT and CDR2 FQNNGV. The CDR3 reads CASSLDLVPAGTQYF. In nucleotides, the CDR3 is TGTGCCAGCAGCTTAGATCTCGTGCCTGCAGGGACCCAGTACTTC.

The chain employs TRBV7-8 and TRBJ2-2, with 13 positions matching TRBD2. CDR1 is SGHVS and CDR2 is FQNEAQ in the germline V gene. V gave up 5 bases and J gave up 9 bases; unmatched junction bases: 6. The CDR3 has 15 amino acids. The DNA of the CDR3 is TGTGCCAGCAGCGAGGGGACTAGCGGGACCCGGGAGCTGTTTTTT. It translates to CASSEGTSGTRELFF.

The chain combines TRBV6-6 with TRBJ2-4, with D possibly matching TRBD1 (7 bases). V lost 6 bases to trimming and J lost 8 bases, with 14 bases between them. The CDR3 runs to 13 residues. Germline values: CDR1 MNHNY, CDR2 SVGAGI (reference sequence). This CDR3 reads CASRGGQYDIQYF. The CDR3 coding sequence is TGTGCCAGCAGGGGGGGACAGTACGACATTCAGTACTTC.

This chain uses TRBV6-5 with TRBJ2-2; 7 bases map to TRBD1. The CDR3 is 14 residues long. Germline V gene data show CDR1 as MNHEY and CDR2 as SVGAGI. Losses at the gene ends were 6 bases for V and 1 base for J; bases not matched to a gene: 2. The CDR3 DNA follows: TGTGCCAGCAGCCGGACAGGGAACACCGGGGAGCTGTTTTTT. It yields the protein CASSRTGNTGELFF.

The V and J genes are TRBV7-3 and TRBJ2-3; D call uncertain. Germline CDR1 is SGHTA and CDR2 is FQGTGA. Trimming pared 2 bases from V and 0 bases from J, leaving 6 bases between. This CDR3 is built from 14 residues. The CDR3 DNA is TGTGCCAGCAGCTTATTGTCTAGCACAGATACGCAGTATTTT. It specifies CASSLLSSTDTQYF.

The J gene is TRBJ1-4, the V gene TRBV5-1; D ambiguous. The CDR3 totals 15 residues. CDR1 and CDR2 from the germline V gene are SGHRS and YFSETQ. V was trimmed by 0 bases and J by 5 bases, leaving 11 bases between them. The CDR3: CASSLARGANEKLFF. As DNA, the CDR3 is TGCGCCAGCAGCTTGGCCCGGGGTGCCAATGAAAAACTGTTTTTT.

The CDR3 coding sequence is TGTGCCAGCAGCCCCTTGGGGGAGGGTCTGTTCTTC. It encodes CASSPLGEGLFF. The J gene is TRBJ2-1, the V gene TRBV11-2, with 7 bases that match TRBD2. The CDR3 extends over 12 amino acids. Per germline, CDR1 SGHAT and CDR2 FQNNGV. Trimming took 5 bases from V and 15 from J; bases not matched to a gene: 10.

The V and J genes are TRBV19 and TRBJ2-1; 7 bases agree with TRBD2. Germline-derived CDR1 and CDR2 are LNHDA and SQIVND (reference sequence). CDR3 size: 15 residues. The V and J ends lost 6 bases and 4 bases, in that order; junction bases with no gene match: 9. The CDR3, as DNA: TGTGCCAGTAGCCTTACTAGCGCAGATTACAATGAGCAGTTCTTC. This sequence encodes CASSLTSADYNEQFF.

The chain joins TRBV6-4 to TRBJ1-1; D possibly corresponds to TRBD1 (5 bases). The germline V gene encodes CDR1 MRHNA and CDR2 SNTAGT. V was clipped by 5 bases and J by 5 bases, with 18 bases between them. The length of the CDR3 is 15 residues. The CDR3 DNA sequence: TGTGCCAGCAGTCTCGAAGCGGGGCCGGGGACTGAAGCTTTCTTT. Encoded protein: CASSLEAGPGTEAFF.

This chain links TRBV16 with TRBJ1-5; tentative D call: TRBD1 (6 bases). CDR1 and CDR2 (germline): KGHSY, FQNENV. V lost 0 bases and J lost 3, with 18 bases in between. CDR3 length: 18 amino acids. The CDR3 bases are TGTGCCAGCAGCCAATCGTCACCCTCGGGGGGCGCCAATCAGCCCCAGCATTTT. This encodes CASSQSSPSGGANQPQHF.

CDR3 in amino acids: CASSSWSRMSTGELFF. CDR3 DNA: TGTGCCAGCAGCTCGTGGAGCAGAATGAGCACCGGGGAGCTGTTTTTT. The gene calls are TRBV5-6 and TRBJ2-2; D ambiguous. Germline V gene sequence: CDR1 SGHDT, CDR2 YYEEEE. This CDR3 has 16 residues. V lost 3 bases, J lost 4 bases, and 16 bases lay in between.

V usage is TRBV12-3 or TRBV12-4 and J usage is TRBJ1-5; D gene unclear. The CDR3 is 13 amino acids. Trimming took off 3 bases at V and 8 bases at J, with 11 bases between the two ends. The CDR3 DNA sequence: TGTGCCAGCAGTTTGAGGAGATTTGAGCCCCAGCATTTT. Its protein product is CASSLRRFEPQHF.

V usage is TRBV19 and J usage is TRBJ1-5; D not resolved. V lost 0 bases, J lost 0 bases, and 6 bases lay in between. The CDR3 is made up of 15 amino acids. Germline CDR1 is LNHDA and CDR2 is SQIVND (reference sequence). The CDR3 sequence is CASSIEAVSNQPQHF. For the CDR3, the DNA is TGTGCCAGTAGTATAGAGGCTGTTAGCAATCAGCCCCAGCATTTT.

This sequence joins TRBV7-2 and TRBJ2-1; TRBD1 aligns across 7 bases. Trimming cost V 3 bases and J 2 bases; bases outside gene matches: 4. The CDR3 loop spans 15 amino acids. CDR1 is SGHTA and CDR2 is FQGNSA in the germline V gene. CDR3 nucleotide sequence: TGTGCCAGCAGCTTGGGACAGAGTCCCTACAATGAGCAGTTCTTC. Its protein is CASSLGQSPYNEQFF.